This T cell receptor beta chain derives from a study of breast tumors, draining lymph nodes, adjacent tissues. Study-level results: Data fit most tumor T cells coming from lymph node, expanding in tumor.

Many counts were recorded for this clonotype. What it binds is not known. This CDR3 comprises 15 residues. J gave up 7 bases and V 6 bases, and 10 bases lay outside the gene matches. From germline, CDR1 is SEHNR and CDR2 FQNEAQ (reference sequence). Using its own MiXCR run on the multiplex PCR reads, TCRdb lists one record per CDR3 protein. This table has some 120,000 distinct CDR3 sequences, 15% to 20% appearing once. The lymph nodes were axillary draining lymph nodes from breast cancer patients. The gene calls are TRBV7-9 and TRBJ1-4, with 8 bases aligning to TRBD1. This receptor was obtained from a female donor with breast cancer. Some clones in this sample may be carry-over from other donors' samples. Sequences were obtained from axillary lymph node tissue. CDR3 DNA: TGTGCCAGCAGTTCGCTCGACAGGGGCGGTGAAAAACTGTTTTTT. Translating gives CASSSLDRGGEKLFF.